The clone carrying this T cell receptor (beta chain) is medium-sized by share. This sample was taken from a study of T cells after somatic rescue of genetic block. After removal of 6 bases from V and 3 bases from J, the junction contained 5 bases not matched to a gene. CDR3 length equals 14 residues. Germline CDR1 and CDR2: ENHRY and SYGVKD. Libraries were prepared by immunoSEQ multiplex PCR; TCRdb keeps only in-frame clonotypes and omits some of them. The sample shows roughly 14,000 clones, roughly two thirds of them seen only once. The TCR was taken from a boy aged 10-17 years. The sequencing sample was made of peripheral blood mononuclear cells (PBMCs). The rearrangement joins TRBV10-3 to TRBJ1-1; 9 nucleotides agree with TRBD1. CDR3 nucleotide sequence: TGTGCCATCAGGCCCAGGACAGGGGACACTGAAGCTTTCTTT. As protein: CAIRPRTGDTEAFF.